This T cell receptor beta chain appears in the sequencing data of a study of T cell responses to AZD1222 COVID-19 vaccine. Points from the study as a whole: Repertoires were obtained only post-peak T cell response.

Of note for this clone: What it binds is unknown.

Data came from immunoSEQ multiplex PCR; TCRdb stores just in-frame clones and leaves some out. The sample holds 120,000 or so clones; about nine tenths are singletons and the top ten take 0.8% to 1.1%. Per germline, CDR1 MNHEY and CDR2 SVGAGI. The CDR3 sequence is 16 residues long. Trimming removed 2 bases from V and 6 bases from J, with 14 bases in between. This chain connects TRBV6-5 to TRBJ1-6; no reliable D call. The receptor was isolated from an adult in good health. The source was peripheral blood, collected on day 0 of AZD1222 vaccination. CDR3 DNA sequence: TGTGCCAGCAGTTACGGTCGGGGTCTAGGTAATTCACCCCTCCACTTT. As protein: CASSYGRGLGNSPLHF.